One T cell receptor beta chain is described in this entry. Per the original data handling: The assay estimated nucleated cells by amplifying reference gene primers. Clones were read by immunoSEQ multiplex PCR, and TCRdb kept only the in-frame ones, dropping some. The DNA was the basis for D and trimming; V, J and clone size are from that table. Of 40,000 to 50,000 clones in the sample, roughly 86% are singletons; the top ten hold less than 6.5%. The sample is drawn from a study of blood T cell repertoires in COVID-19. Study background: Spain, Italy and the United States supplied samples that represented acute and convalescent COVID-19.

Trimming took 2 bases from V and 4 from J, leaving 10 bases between them. Germline V gene data show CDR1 as MGHDK and CDR2 as SYGVNS. There are 14 residues in the CDR3. V gene TRBV25-1 combines with J gene TRBJ2-3; possible D gene TRBD2, 5 bases. This receptor was identified in a man in his forties or fifties with active COVID-19. What was sequenced was peripheral blood. CDR3 protein: CASSEPMEADTQYF. The DNA of the CDR3 is TGTGCCAGCAGTGAACCTATGGAGGCAGATACGCAGTATTTT. Drawing the rest from reference TRBV25-1 and TRBJ2-3, the complete variable domain is EADIYQTPRYLVIGTGKKITLECSQTMGHDKMYWYQQDPGMELHLIHYSYGVNSTEKGDLSSESTVSRIRTEHFPLTLESARPSHTSQYLCASSEPMEADTQYFGPGTRLTVL.